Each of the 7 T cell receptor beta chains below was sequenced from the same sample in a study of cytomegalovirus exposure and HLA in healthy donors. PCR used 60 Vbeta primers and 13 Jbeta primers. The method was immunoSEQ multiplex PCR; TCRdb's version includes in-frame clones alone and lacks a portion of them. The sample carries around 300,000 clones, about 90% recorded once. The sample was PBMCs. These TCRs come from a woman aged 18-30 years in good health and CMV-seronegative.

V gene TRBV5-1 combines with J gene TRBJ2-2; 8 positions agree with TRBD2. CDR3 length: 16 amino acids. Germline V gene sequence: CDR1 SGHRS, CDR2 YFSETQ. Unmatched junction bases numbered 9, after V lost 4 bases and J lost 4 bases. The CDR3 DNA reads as TGCGCCAGCAGCACCACAGAAGCGGGGGCCACCGGGGAGCTGTTTTTT. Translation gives CASSTTEAGATGELFF.

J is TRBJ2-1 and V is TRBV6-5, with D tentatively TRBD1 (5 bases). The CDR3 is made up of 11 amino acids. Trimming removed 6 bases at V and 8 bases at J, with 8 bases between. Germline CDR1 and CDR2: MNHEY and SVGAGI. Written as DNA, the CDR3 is TGTGCCAGCAGCCCAGGGTATGAGCAGTTCTTC. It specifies CASSPGYEQFF.

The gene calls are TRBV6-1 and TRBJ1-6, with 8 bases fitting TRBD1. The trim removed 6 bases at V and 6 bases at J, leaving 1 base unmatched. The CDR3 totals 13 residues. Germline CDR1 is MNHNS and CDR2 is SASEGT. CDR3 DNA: TGTGCCAGCAGCGACAGGGGTAATTCACCCCTCCACTTT. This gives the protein CASSDRGNSPLHF.

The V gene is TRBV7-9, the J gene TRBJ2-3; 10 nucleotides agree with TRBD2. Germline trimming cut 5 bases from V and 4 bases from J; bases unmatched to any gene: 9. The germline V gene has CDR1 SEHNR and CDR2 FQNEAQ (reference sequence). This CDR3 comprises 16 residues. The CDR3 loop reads CASSPPGLAYPDTQYF. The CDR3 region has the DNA TGTGCCAGCAGCCCACCGGGACTAGCGTACCCAGATACGCAGTATTTT.

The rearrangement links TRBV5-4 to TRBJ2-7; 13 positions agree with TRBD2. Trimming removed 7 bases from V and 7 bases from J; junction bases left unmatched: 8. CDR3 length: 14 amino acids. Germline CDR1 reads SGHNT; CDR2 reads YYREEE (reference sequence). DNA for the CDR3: TGTGCCAGCGGTCGTGGACTAGCGGGGGCTGAGCAGTACTTC. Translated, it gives CASGRGLAGAEQYF.

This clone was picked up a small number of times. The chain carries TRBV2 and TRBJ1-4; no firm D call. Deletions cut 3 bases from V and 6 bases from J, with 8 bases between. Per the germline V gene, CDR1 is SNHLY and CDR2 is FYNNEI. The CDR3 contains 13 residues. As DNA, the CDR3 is TGTGCCAGCAGTGAGTGGAGAGATGAAAAACTGTTTTTT. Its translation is CASSEWRDEKLFF. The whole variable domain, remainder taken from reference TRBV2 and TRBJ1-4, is EPEVTQTPSHQVTQMGQEVILRCVPISNHLYFYWYRQILGQKVEFLVSFYNNEISEKSEIFDDQFSVERPDGSNFTLKIRSTKLEDSAMYFCASSEWRDEKLFFGSGTQLSVL.

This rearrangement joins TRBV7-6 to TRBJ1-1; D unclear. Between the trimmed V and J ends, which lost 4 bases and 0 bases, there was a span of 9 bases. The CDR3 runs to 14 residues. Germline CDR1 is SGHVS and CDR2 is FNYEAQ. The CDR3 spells CASSSSLLNTEAFF. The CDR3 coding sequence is TGTGCCAGCAGCTCTAGTCTGTTGAACACTGAAGCTTTCTTT.